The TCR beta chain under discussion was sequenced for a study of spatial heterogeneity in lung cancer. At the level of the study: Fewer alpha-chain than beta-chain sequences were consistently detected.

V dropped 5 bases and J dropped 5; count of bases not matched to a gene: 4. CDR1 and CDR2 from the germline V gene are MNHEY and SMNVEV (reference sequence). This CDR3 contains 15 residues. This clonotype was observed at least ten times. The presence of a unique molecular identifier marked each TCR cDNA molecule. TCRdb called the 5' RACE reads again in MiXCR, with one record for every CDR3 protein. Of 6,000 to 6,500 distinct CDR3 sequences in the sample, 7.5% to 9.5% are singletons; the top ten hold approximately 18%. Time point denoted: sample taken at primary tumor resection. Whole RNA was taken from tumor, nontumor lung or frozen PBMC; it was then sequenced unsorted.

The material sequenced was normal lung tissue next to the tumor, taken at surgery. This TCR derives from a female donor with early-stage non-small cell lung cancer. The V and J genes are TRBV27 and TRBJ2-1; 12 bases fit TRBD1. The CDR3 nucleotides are TGTGCCAGCAGTATTGGGACAGGGGGCAACAATGAGCAGTTCTTC. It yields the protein CASSIGTGGNNEQFF.